A single sample is the source of the 9 T cell receptor beta chains below, sequenced in a study of CD8 T cells in Susac syndrome. Random-hexamer reverse transcription was applied to about 0.5 to 1 ug RNA. TCRdb passed the immunoSEQ multiplex PCR reads through MiXCR, listing each CDR3 protein once. Altogether about 160,000 distinct CDR3 sequences are present, 92% being singletons, with the ten largest covering around 0.075%. Sequencing was carried out using CD4+ T cells from PBMCs. The receptor set was obtained from a human donor in good health.

This sequence joins TRBV6-2 or TRBV6-3 and TRBJ2-5; D call uncertain. CDR1 and CDR2 from the germline V gene are MNHEY and SVGEGT. The ends were cut back, 8 bases at V and 1 base at J, with 5 bases in the middle. CDR3 length equals 11 residues. Written as DNA, the CDR3 is TGTGCCAGCCTCCTCCAAGAGACCCAGTACTTC. This codes for CASLLQETQYF.

This chain uses TRBV4-2 with TRBJ2-1; 9 bases align to TRBD2. This CDR3 comprises 16 residues. V was pared by 2 bases and J by 8 bases, with 10 bases of the junction left unmatched. The germline V gene encodes CDR1 LGHNA and CDR2 YNFKEQ. CDR3 in DNA: TGTGCCAGCAGCCAATCGGGAGCGGGAGGCCAGGATGAGCAGTTCTTC. Its translation is CASSQSGAGGQDEQFF.

The count of this clonotype is one. The J gene is TRBJ2-7, the V gene TRBV28; D possibly matches TRBD1 or TRBD2 (6 bases each). Trimming pared 7 bases from V and 5 bases from J, leaving 12 bases between. The CDR3 is made up of 12 amino acids. From germline, CDR1 is MDHEN and CDR2 SYDVKM. CDR3 amino acids: CASNRGRNEQYF. For the CDR3, the DNA is TGTGCCAGCAATCGGGGGCGGAACGAGCAGTACTTC.

V usage is TRBV18 and J usage is TRBJ1-2; D is ambiguous. The V end lost 2 bases, the J end lost 4 bases, and 8 bases lay between the germline ends. Germline lookup yields CDR1 KGHSH and CDR2 LQKENI. The CDR3 extends over 13 amino acids. This CDR3 reads CASSPNRSYGYTF. The CDR3 DNA sequence: TGTGCCAGCTCACCAAACAGAAGCTATGGCTACACCTTC.

The chain recombines TRBV6-1 with TRBJ1-2; a weak D match, TRBD1 (6 bases). This CDR3 contains 14 residues. The germline CDR1 and CDR2 sequences are MNHNS and SASEGT. V lost 7 bases to trimming and J lost 4 bases, with 16 bases between them. The CDR3 sequence: CASNPDRGLYGYTF. CDR3 bases: TGTGCCAGCAATCCGGACAGAGGCCTCTATGGCTACACCTTC.

V is TRBV20-1 and J is TRBJ2-3; no clear D gene. V was pared by 1 base and J by 4 bases, with 6 bases between. CDR1 and CDR2 (germline): DFQATT, SNEGSKA (reference sequence). CDR3 length equals 12 residues. The CDR3 DNA reads TGCAGTGCTAGAGGCAAGTCAGATACGCAGTATTTT. This translates into CSARGKSDTQYF.

This chain links TRBV20-1 with TRBJ2-5; TRBD1 matches 12 bases. V lost 0 bases and J lost 5; bases outside the gene matches: 7. Germline CDR1 DFQATT, CDR2 SNEGSKA (reference sequence). This CDR3 is built from 16 residues. CDR3 protein: CSARELGTGGLETQYF. CDR3 DNA sequence: TGCAGTGCTAGAGAGTTGGGGACAGGGGGCTTGGAGACCCAGTACTTC.

The gene calls are TRBV5-1 and TRBJ1-1; D perhaps matches TRBD1 (5 bases). Trimming pared 1 base from V and 1 base from J, leaving 8 bases between. The germline gives CDR1 SGHRS, CDR2 YFSETQ. The CDR3 has 14 residues. CDR3 sequence: CASSLIGTNTEAFF. For the CDR3, the DNA is TGCGCCAGCAGCTTGATCGGGACGAACACTGAAGCTTTCTTT. The whole variable domain, filled in from reference TRBV5-1 and TRBJ1-1, reads KAGVTQTPRYLIKTRGQQVTLSCSPISGHRSVSWYQQTPGQGLQFLFEYFSETQRNKGNFPGRFSGRQFSNSRSEMNVSTLELGDSALYLCASSLIGTNTEAFFGQGTRLTVV.

The chain carries TRBV29-1 and TRBJ2-1; 13 positions match TRBD2. The CDR3 spans 17 residues. J lost 4 bases, V lost 0 bases, and 6 bases had no gene match. Germline V gene data show CDR1 as SQVTM and CDR2 as ANQGSEA. The CDR3 nucleotides read TGCAGCGTTGAAGACTTGGGACTAGCGGGGACTTACAATGAGCAGTTCTTC. This codes for CSVEDLGLAGTYNEQFF.